The clone carrying this TCR beta chain was observed many times. The sample belongs to a study of T cells in Graves' hyperthyroidism and ophthalmopathy. From RNA transcripts, TCR beta CDR3 regions were amplified. Researchers ran a first-round RT-PCR on the TCR CDR3 using the HTBI primer set. TCRdb re-analysed the multiplex PCR reads in MiXCR, keeping a single row per CDR3 protein. The sample has 450,000 to 550,000 distinct CDR3 sequences; roughly 25% are singletons. The V and J ends lost 4 bases and 2 bases respectively, with 8 bases between them. This CDR3 is built from 13 residues. Germline V gene sequence: CDR1 ENHRY, CDR2 SYGVKD.

Input material: blood. The sequence came from a woman aged 25 to 45 with Graves' ophthalmopathy. The rearrangement uses TRBV10-3 and TRBJ1-2; tentatively, D is TRBD1 (5 bases). CDR3 in amino acids: CAISAGTNYGYTF. CDR3 coding DNA: TGTGCCATCAGTGCAGGGACGAACTATGGCTACACCTTC.